The 25 T cell receptor beta chains listed next were all sequenced from one sample in a study of blood T cell repertoires in COVID-19. The assay was immunoSEQ multiplex PCR, and TCRdb's table has in-frame clones only and misses some. The profile shows 60,000 to 75,000 clones, around 80% of them singletons. Material: peripheral blood. These receptors originate from a woman of 80 years or more with acute or convalescent COVID-19.

This sequence joins TRBV19 and TRBJ2-3; the match to TRBD2 covers 12 bases. The CDR3 has 20 amino acids. Germline V gene sequence: CDR1 LNHDA, CDR2 SQIVND (reference sequence). With V trimmed by 1 base and J by 1 base, 12 bases remained unmatched. The CDR3, as DNA: TGTGCCAGTAGTATAGGGCCCCTAGCGGGGGGGCTATACCGCACAGATACGCAGTATTTT. Protein product: CASSIGPLAGGLYRTDTQYF.

The gene calls are TRBV10-3 and TRBJ2-5, with D possibly TRBD2 on 5 matching bases. Germline assignment: CDR1 ENHRY and CDR2 SYGVKD. The V end lost 2 bases, the J end lost 1 base, and 11 bases lay between the germline ends. The CDR3 is 15 residues long. CDR3 bases: TGTGCCATCAGTGAGGGAGGAGTACCCCAAGAGACCCAGTACTTC. Protein: CAISEGGVPQETQYF.

The CDR3 reads CASSDVTGRSYEQYF. The CDR3 nucleotides are TGTGCCAGCAGTGATGTGACAGGGAGGTCCTACGAGCAGTACTTC. The V call is TRBV2, the J call TRBJ2-7; TRBD1 is a possible D gene (7 bases). The CDR3 spans 15 residues. V was clipped by 3 bases and J by 1 base, with 13 bases between them. Germline V gene lookup returns CDR1 SNHLY and CDR2 FYNNEI.

The chain has TRBV7-3 and TRBJ2-5; TRBD2 matches 9 bases. V was clipped by 3 bases and J by 4 bases; unmatched bases: 6. The CDR3 length is 15 residues. Germline V gene sequence: CDR1 SGHTA, CDR2 FQGTGA. CDR3 coding DNA: TGTGCCAGCAGCTTCGGCGGGGGGGCGGCAGAGACCCAGTACTTC. This translates into CASSFGGGAAETQYF.

The chain couples TRBV13 to TRBJ2-5; perhaps TRBD2 as D (7 bases). The V gene's germline CDR1 is PRHDT and CDR2 FYEKMQ (reference sequence). This CDR3 is built from 15 residues. Between the trimmed V and J ends, which lost 6 bases and 4 bases, there was a span of 18 bases. The CDR3 loop is CASRPMGGGGETQYF. The CDR3 nucleotides read TGTGCCAGCAGGCCCATGGGAGGGGGAGGAGAGACCCAGTACTTC.

This chain uses TRBV5-4 with TRBJ1-2; 11 positions match TRBD1. Germline trimming cut 3 bases from V and 6 bases from J; bases unmatched to any gene: 4. Looked up from germline, CDR1 is SGHNT and CDR2 is YYREEE (reference sequence). The CDR3 is 14 amino acids. The CDR3 DNA sequence: TGTGCCAGCAGCTCGGACAGGGGGCTTGATGGCTACACCTTC. Translation: CASSSDRGLDGYTF.

V is TRBV20-1 and J is TRBJ1-2; no definite D call. Trimming pared 6 bases from V and 4 bases from J, leaving 6 bases between. Germline CDR1 is DFQATT and CDR2 is SNEGSKA (reference sequence). The CDR3 is made up of 10 amino acids. In nucleotides, the CDR3 is TGCAGTGCCCTAGGCTATGGCTACACCTTC. Translated, it gives CSALGYGYTF.

This clone came up a few times. One junction end disagrees with the germline gene, perhaps due to a read error. This rearrangement joins TRBV6-1 to TRBJ1-1; D is undetermined. CDR3 size: 14 residues. Germline assignment: CDR1 MNHNS and CDR2 SASEGT. The CDR3: CASSDQISNPEAFF. The CDR3 DNA sequence: TGTGCCAGCAGTGACCAGATTTCGAACCCTGAAGCTTTCTTT.

V is TRBV6-5 and J is TRBJ1-6, with 9 positions matching TRBD1. The CDR3 consists of 11 residues. Trimming removed 5 bases from V and 18 bases from J; junction bases left unmatched: 5. CDR1 is MNHEY, CDR2 SVGAGI, per germline. The CDR3 DNA follows: TGTGCCAGCAGTCTCGGACAGGGGAACCACTTT. Translating gives CASSLGQGNHF.

This rearrangement joins TRBV19 to TRBJ1-2, with D perhaps TRBD1 (6 bases). V was clipped by 5 bases and J by 1 base, with 14 bases between them. The CDR3 loop spans 15 amino acids. CDR1 is LNHDA, CDR2 SQIVND, per germline (reference sequence). Here the CDR3 reads CASSPQGSYNYGYTF. In DNA, the CDR3 is TGTGCCAGTAGTCCCCAGGGGTCTTATAACTATGGCTACACCTTC.

The chain recombines TRBV20-1 with TRBJ2-5, with D possibly being TRBD1 (6 bases). This CDR3 has 11 amino acids. Germline CDR1 and CDR2: DFQATT and SNEGSKA (reference sequence). V was clipped by 6 bases and J by 1 base, with 6 bases between them. Here the CDR3 reads CSARGQETQYF. The CDR3 nucleotides read TGCAGTGCCAGGGGCCAAGAGACCCAGTACTTC.

The chain combines TRBV23-1 with TRBJ2-2, with TRBD2 identical over 9 bases. TRBV23-1 qualifies as an ORF whose function is uncertain. The CDR3 length is 20 residues. Trimming at V came to 1 base and at J to 5 bases, leaving 17 bases not matched to a gene. The CDR3 here is CASSQCWPLAGELPTGELFF. CDR3 nucleotide sequence: TGCGCCAGCAGTCAATGCTGGCCGTTAGCGGGGGAGCTCCCGACCGGGGAGCTGTTTTTT.

The V gene is TRBV6-1, the J gene TRBJ1-5; TRBD1 might be the D (5 bases). V was trimmed by 1 base and J by 4 bases, leaving 14 bases between them. The germline V gene encodes CDR1 MNHNS and CDR2 SASEGT. The CDR3 has 16 amino acids. As DNA, the CDR3 is TGTGCCAGCAGTGAAGGGCAGGGTAGGTGGAATCAGCCCCAGCATTTT. It codes for CASSEGQGRWNQPQHF.

The V and J genes are TRBV19 and TRBJ1-4, with D possibly being TRBD1 (6 bases). V lost 6 bases and J 2 bases, leaving 16 bases between the germline ends. Germline V gene lookup returns CDR1 LNHDA and CDR2 SQIVND (reference sequence). The CDR3 runs 16 residues. CDR3 residues: CASSLPGGATNEKLFF. The CDR3 DNA sequence: TGTGCCAGTAGCCTCCCTGGGGGGGCGACTAATGAAAAACTGTTTTTT.

This chain uses TRBV6-5 with TRBJ2-2, with 7 nucleotides matching TRBD1. Trimming removed 4 bases from V and 0 bases from J; junction bases left unmatched: 5. The CDR3 runs 16 residues. Germline V gene lookup returns CDR1 MNHEY and CDR2 SVGAGI. The CDR3 sequence: CASSFTGTANTGELFF. The CDR3 region has the DNA TGTGCCAGCAGTTTTACCGGGACAGCGAACACCGGGGAGCTGTTTTTT.

The chain uses TRBV29-1 and TRBJ1-1; D gene unclear. V was shortened by 5 bases and J by 5 bases, with 15 bases between the two germline ends. Germline V CDR1 and CDR2: SQVTM, ANQGSEA. This CDR3 contains 13 residues. CDR3 protein: CSVKGREITEAFF. The CDR3 DNA follows: TGCAGCGTTAAAGGGAGGGAAATTACTGAAGCTTTCTTT.

This clone was counted between two and nine times. The J gene is TRBJ1-1, the V gene TRBV19; no clear D. The CDR3 contains 13 residues. Germline CDR1 is LNHDA and CDR2 is SQIVND (reference sequence). Deletions cut 5 bases from V and 1 base from J, with 8 bases between. The CDR3 reads CASSPDSNTEAFF. The CDR3 DNA reads TGTGCCAGTAGTCCAGACTCGAACACTGAAGCTTTCTTT.

The genes are TRBV2 and TRBJ1-5, with D unclear. CDR3 length: 16 amino acids. The germline CDR1 and CDR2 sequences are SNHLY and FYNNEI. Trimming took 0 bases from V and 2 from J, leaving 11 bases between them. CDR3 nucleotides: TGTGCCAGCAGTGAAGCCCCCTTCGAGGGCAATCAGCCCCAGCATTTT. Translation gives CASSEAPFEGNQPQHF.

This rearrangement joins TRBV19 to TRBJ2-1; 7 bases agree with TRBD1. V shed 4 bases, J shed 3 bases, and the junction held 6 bases outside the gene matches. Germline V gene data show CDR1 as LNHDA and CDR2 as SQIVND (reference sequence). This CDR3 is built from 15 residues. CDR3 DNA sequence: TGTGCCAGTAGTAAAGAGGACAGGAGCTACAATGAGCAGTTCTTC. Its protein product is CASSKEDRSYNEQFF.

This clone came up once. The rearrangement uses TRBV3-1 (or the pseudogene TRBV3-2) and TRBJ2-3; D possibly corresponds to TRBD2 (7 bases). Germline lookup yields CDR1 LGHDT and CDR2 YNNKEL (reference sequence). V lost 3 bases and J lost 2, with 21 bases in between. This CDR3 spans 18 amino acids. The CDR3 sequence: CASSQATAGRGPTDTQYF. In nucleotides, the CDR3 is TGTGCCAGCAGCCAGGCAACTGCGGGGCGGGGGCCCACAGATACGCAGTATTTT.

The table lists this clone with a few counts. The chain employs TRBV12-1 and TRBJ2-3; the tabulated D call, TRBD2, remains unverified against the DNA. TRBV12-1 is tagged as a pseudogene. The CDR3 is 17 amino acids. The chain's CDR3 is CASSLFRRGATTDTQYF. CDR3 coding DNA: TGTGCCAGCAGTCTCTTCCGTCGGGGGGCGACCACAGATACGCAGTATTTT.

This clone was counted once. V usage is TRBV19 and J usage is TRBJ2-2; unclear D gene. Trimming cost V 4 bases and J 0 bases, with 6 bases left between them. The CDR3 is made up of 14 amino acids. Per germline, CDR1 LNHDA and CDR2 SQIVND (reference sequence). In DNA, the CDR3 is TGTGCCAGTAGTAGGGCAGCGAACACCGGGGAGCTGTTTTTT. Its translation is CASSRAANTGELFF.

J is TRBJ1-1 and V is TRBV19; 11 bases line up with TRBD1. Germline CDR1 is LNHDA and CDR2 is SQIVND (reference sequence). V dropped 7 bases and J dropped 4; count of bases not matched to a gene: 11. The CDR3 runs to 16 residues. CDR3 bases: TGTGCCAGTACCCGCCCCGGACAGGGGGCATCCACTGAAGCTTTCTTT. It codes for CASTRPGQGASTEAFF.

V gene TRBV25-1 combines with J gene TRBJ1-1; no definite D call. Trimming stripped 1 base from V and 8 bases from J, with 8 bases between. The CDR3 has 12 residues. CDR1 is MGHDK, CDR2 SYGVNS, per germline. Here the CDR3 reads CASSESQFEAFF. CDR3 DNA: TGTGCCAGCAGTGAATCCCAGTTCGAAGCTTTCTTT. Full variable domain (remainder filled in from reference TRBV25-1 and TRBJ1-1): EADIYQTPRYLVIGTGKKITLECSQTMGHDKMYWYQQDPGMELHLIHYSYGVNSTEKGDLSSESTVSRIRTEHFPLTLESARPSHTSQYLCASSESQFEAFFGQGTRLTVV.

This sequence joins TRBV29-1 and TRBJ2-7; 7 bases map to TRBD2. CDR3 length: 13 amino acids. Trimming at V came to 4 bases and at J to 4 bases, leaving 7 bases not matched to a gene. Germline V gives CDR1 SQVTM, CDR2 ANQGSEA. The DNA for the CDR3 is TGCAGCGTTGTAGGAGCGGGGAAATACGAGCAGTACTTC. Its protein product is CSVVGAGKYEQYF.